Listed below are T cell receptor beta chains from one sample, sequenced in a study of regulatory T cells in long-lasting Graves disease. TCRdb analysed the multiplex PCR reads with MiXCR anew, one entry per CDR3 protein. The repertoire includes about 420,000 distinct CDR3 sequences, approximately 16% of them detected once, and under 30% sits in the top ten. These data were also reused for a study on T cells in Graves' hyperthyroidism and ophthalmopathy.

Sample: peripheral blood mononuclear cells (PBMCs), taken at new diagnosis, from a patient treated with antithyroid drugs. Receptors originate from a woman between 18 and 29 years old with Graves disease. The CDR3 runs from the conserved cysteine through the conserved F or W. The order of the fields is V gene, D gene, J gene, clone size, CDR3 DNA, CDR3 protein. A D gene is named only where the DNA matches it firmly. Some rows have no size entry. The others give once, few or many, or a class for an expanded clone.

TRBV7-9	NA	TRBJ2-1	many	TGTGCCAGCAGCTTAGCATTGGGCATCCACAATGAGCAGTTCTTC	CASSLALGIHNEQFF
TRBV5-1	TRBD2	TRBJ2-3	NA	TGCGCCAGCACTAATAGCGGGAGGAGCACAGATACGCAGTATTTT	CASTNSGRSTDTQYF
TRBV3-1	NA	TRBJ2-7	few	TGTGCCAGCAGCCAAGCCCGGGACGAATACGAGCAGTACTTC	CASSQARDEYEQYF
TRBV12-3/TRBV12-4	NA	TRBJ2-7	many	TGTGCCAGCAGTTTTTGGAACAGGGTCCACGAGCAGTACTTC	CASSFWNRVHEQYF
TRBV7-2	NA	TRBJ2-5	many	TGTGCCAGCAGGCGGACAGTCCAAGAGACCCAGTACTTC	CASRRTVQETQYF
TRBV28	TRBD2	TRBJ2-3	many	TGTGCCAGCAGTCCCGGGAGGGGGTCTCCTAGCACAGATACGCAGTATTTT	CASSPGRGSPSTDTQYF
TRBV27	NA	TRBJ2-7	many	TGTGCCAGCAGTTTAAGCGGATGGGGTAACTACGAGCAGTACTTC	CASSLSGWGNYEQYF
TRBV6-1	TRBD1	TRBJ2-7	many	TGTGCCAGCAGAAGGGGACAGGCGGTTACCTACGAGCAGTACTTC	CASRRGQAVTYEQYF
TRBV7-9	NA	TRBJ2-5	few	TGTGCCAGCAGCTTAGTCCTTGACAGGGGAGGGGAGACCCAGTACTTC	CASSLVLDRGGETQYF
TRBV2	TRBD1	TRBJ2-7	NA	TGTGCCAGCAGTGAAGCTTCAGGGGGACCCTACGAGCAGTACTTC	CASSEASGGPYEQYF
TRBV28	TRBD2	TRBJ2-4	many	TGTGCCAGCAGTTTATTTGGCGGGACTAGCGGGAGGGAAGCCAAAAACATTCAGTACTTC	CASSLFGGTSGREAKNIQYF
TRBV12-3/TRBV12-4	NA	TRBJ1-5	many	TGTGCCAGCAGTTTTGGCCTGAGCAATCAGCCCCAGCATTTT	CASSFGLSNQPQHF
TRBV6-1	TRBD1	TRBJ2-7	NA	TGTGCCAGCAGCCTCTTTAGGGGACAGGGACCTCCCTACGAGCAGTACTTC	CASSLFRGQGPPYEQYF
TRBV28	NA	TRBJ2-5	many	TGTGCCAGCACTGACTACCAAGAGACCCAGTACTTC	CASTDYQETQYF
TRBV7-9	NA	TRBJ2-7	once	TGTGCCAGCAGCTCCCCGGGGGCTACGGACGAGCAGTACTTC	CASSSPGATDEQYF
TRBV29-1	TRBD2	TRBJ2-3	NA	TGCAGCGTTGAAGACCGTAGCGGGAGCTCAGATACGCAGTATTTT	CSVEDRSGSSDTQYF
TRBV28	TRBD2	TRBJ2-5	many	TGTGCCAGCAGCTTGACTAGCGGGACCCGCCCAGAGGAGACCCAGTACTTC	CASSLTSGTRPEETQYF
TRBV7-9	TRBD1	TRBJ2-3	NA	TGTGCCAGCAGCCTTCGGACAGGGCCCACAGATACGCAGTATTTT	CASSLRTGPTDTQYF
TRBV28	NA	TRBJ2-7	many	TGTGCCAGCAGTTTATTCCGTCCCTCGAAGAAAGGGGGGCTAGCGGAGGTCTACGAGCAGTACTTC	CASSLFRPSKKGGLAEVYEQYF
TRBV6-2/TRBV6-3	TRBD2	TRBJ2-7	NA	TGTGCCAGCAGTGAAGAGCTAGCGGGAGGGCCGAGGGAGCAGTACTTC	CASSEELAGGPREQYF